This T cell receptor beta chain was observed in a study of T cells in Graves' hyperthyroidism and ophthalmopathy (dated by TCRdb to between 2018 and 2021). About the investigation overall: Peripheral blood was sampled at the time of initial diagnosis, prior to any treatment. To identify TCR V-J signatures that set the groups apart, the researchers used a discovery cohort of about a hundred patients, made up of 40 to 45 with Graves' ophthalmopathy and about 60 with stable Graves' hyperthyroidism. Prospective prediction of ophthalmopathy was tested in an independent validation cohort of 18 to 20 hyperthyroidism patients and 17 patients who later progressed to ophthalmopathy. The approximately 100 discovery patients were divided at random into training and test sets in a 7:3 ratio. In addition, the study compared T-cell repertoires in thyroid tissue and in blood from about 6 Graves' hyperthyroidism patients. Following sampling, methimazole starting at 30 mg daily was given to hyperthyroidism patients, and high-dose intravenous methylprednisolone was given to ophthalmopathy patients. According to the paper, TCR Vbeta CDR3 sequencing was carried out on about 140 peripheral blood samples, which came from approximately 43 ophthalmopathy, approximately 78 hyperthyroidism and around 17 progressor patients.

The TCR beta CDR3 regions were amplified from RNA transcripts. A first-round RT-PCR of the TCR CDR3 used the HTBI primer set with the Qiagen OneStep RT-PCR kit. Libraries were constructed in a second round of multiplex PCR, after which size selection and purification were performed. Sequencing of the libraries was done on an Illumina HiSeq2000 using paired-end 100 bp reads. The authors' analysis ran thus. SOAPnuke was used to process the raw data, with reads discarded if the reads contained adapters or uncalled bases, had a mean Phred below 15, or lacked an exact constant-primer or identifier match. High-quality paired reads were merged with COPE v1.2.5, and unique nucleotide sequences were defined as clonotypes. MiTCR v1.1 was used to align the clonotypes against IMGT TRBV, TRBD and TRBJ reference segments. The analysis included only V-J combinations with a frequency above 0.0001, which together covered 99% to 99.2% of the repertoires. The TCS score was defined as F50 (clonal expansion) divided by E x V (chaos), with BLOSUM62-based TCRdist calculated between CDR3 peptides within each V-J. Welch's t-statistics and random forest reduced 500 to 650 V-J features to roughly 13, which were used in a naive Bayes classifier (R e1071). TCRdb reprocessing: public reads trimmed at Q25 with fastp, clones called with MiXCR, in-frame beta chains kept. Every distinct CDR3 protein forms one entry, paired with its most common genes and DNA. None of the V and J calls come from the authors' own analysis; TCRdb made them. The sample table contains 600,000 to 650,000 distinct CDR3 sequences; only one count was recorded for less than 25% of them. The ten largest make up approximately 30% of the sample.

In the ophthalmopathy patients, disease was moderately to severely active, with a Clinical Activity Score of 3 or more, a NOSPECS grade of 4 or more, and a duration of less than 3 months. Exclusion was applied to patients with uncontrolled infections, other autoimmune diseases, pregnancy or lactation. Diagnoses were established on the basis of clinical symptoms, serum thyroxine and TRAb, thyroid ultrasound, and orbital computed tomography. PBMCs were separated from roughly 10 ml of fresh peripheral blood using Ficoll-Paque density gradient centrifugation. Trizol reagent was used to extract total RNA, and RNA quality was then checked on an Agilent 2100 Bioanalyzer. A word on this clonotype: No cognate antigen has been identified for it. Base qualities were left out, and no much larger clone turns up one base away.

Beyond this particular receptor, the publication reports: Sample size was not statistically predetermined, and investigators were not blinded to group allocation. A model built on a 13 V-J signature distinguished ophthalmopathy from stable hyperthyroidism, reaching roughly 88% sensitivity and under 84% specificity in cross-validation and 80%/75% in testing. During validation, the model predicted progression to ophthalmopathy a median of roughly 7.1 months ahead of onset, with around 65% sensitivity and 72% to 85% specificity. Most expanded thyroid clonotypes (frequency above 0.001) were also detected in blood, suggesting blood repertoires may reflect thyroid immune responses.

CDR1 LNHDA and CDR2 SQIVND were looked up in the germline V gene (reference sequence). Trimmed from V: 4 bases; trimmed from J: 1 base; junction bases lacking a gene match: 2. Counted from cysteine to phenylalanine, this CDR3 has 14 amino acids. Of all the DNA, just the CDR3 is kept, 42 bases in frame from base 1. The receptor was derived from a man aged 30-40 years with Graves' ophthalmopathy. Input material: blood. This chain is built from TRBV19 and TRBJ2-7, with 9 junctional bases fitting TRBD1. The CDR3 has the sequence CASSTDRGSYEQYF. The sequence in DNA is TGTGCCAGTAGTACTGACAGGGGGTCCTACGAGCAGTACTTC.